Listed below are T cell receptor beta chains from one sample, sequenced in a study of T cells in Graves' hyperthyroidism and ophthalmopathy. MiXCR was run by TCRdb on the multiplex PCR reads, yielding one entry per CDR3 protein. The table lists 500,000 to 550,000 distinct CDR3 sequences, about a fifth of them singletons, with less than 30% in the top ten. Sample: blood. The receptors derive from a man aged 18 to 30 with Graves' hyperthyroidism. Each CDR3 is given with its conserved first and last residue. A D gene is named only where the DNA matches it firmly. Clone size is not always given. Where it is, it says once, few, many or a class for expanded clones.

TRBV2	NA	TRBJ1-5	many	13	TGTGCCAGCAGAAGGGAGGGCAATCAGCCCCAGCATTTT	CASRREGNQPQHF
TRBV12-3/TRBV12-4	NA	TRBJ2-7	many	15	TGTGCCAGCAGTTTAGGAAGGGTCTCAGCTCTCGAGCAGTACTTC	CASSLGRVSALEQYF
TRBV2	TRBD1	TRBJ1-2	many	17	TGTGCCAGCGGGGTAGGGACAGGGGTGTCGGGGACATATGGCTACACCTTC	CASGVGTGVSGTYGYTF
TRBV25-1	NA	TRBJ1-1	many	14	TGTGCCAGCAGTGATCCATACCGGGGCACTGAAGCTTTCTTT	CASSDPYRGTEAFF
TRBV19	NA	TRBJ1-2	NA	15	TGTGCCAGTAGTATGCCCAGGGATGGGTACTATGGCTACACCTTC	CASSMPRDGYYGYTF
TRBV6-5	NA	TRBJ1-5	NA	15	TGTGCCAGCAGTTACTCAGGGAATAGCTATCAGCCGCAGCATTTT	CASSYSGNSYQPQHF
TRBV19	NA	TRBJ1-1	NA	17	TGTGCCAGTAGTATAGACCGGACAGACGGGAGGCCCTGTCAAGCTTTCTTT	CASSIDRTDGRPCQAFF
TRBV6-1	NA	TRBJ1-2	many	14	TGTGCCAGCAGTGAAGCGGGGAATGTCTATGGCTACACCTTC	CASSEAGNVYGYTF
TRBV30	NA	TRBJ1-5	NA	13	TGTGCCTGGAGCCCAGGGAACGGGCAGCCCCAGCATTTT	CAWSPGNGQPQHF
TRBV5-1	NA	TRBJ2-1	NA	15	TGCGCCAGCAGCTCACCCCTGTGGGGGTCCAATGAGCAGTTCTTC	CASSSPLWGSNEQFF
TRBV28	NA	TRBJ1-2	NA	13	TGTGCCAGCACCACCACAGGGTCCTATGGCTACACCTTC	CASTTTGSYGYTF
TRBV12-3/TRBV12-4	NA	TRBJ1-1	NA	17	TGTGCCAGCAGTTTACCTTCGGGGGCTGGGGGGAACACTGAAGCTTTCTTT	CASSLPSGAGGNTEAFF
TRBV29-1	TRBD1	TRBJ1-2	many	13	TGCAGCGGATACAGGGGGCCGGTCGATGGCTACACCTTC	CSGYRGPVDGYTF
TRBV4-1	TRBD1	TRBJ1-5	NA	16	TGCGCCAGCAGCCAAGAGGCGGGACAGGCTTATCAGCCCCATCATTTT	CASSQEAGQAYQPHHF
TRBV12-5	NA	TRBJ1-2	once	16	TGTGCTAGTGGTTCGTCCCCCCTCATATCGGTCTATGGCTACACCTTC	CASGSSPLISVYGYTF
TRBV19	NA	TRBJ1-1	many	13	TGTGCCAGTAGTACGCAGGGAAGGACTGAAGCTTTCTTT	CASSTQGRTEAFF
TRBV12-3/TRBV12-4	NA	TRBJ2-2	many	11	TGTGCCAGCAGTATAGGGTGGGAGCTGTTTTTT	CASSIGWELFF
TRBV27	NA	TRBJ1-2	many	14	TGTGCCAGCAGTTTTTCGGCAAACCCCTATGGCTACACCTTC	CASSFSANPYGYTF
TRBV28	NA	TRBJ1-4	many	14	TGTGCCAGCAGGGGTGATGCAACTAATGAAAAACTGTTTTTT	CASRGDATNEKLFF
TRBV30	NA	TRBJ2-7	NA	13	TGTGCCTGGAGTGTAAGCCAGGGCTACGAGCAGTACTTC	CAWSVSQGYEQYF
TRBV5-1	NA	TRBJ2-3	many	16	TGCGCCAGCAGCGCTTACGGGGGGCCCGGCACAGATACGCAGTATTTT	CASSAYGGPGTDTQYF
TRBV13	NA	TRBJ2-7	many	14	TGTGCCAGCACCACGGGCAGGGGAGCCTACGAGCAGTACTTC	CASTTGRGAYEQYF
TRBV24-1	NA	TRBJ1-2	few	15	TGTGCCACCAGTGATCCGATCCGTGGGAACTATGGCTACACCTTC	CATSDPIRGNYGYTF
TRBV27	NA	TRBJ2-2	many	16	TGTGCCAGCAGTTTAGGTGCAGGGTTGGACACCGGGGAGCTGTTTTTT	CASSLGAGLDTGELFF
TRBV11-2	NA	TRBJ2-7	once	16	TGTGCCAGCAGCCCCCCAAACATCTCCCTCTCCTACGAGCAGTACTTC	CASSPPNISLSYEQYF
TRBV19	TRBD1	TRBJ1-1	NA	14	TGTGCCAGTAGTAAACAGGGGGAAAGGACTGAAGCTTTCTTT	CASSKQGERTEAFF
TRBV12-3/TRBV12-4	TRBD1	TRBJ1-5	many	15	TGTGCCAGCAGTTTTGGGACAGGGGCCGGAGGGCCCCAGCATTTT	CASSFGTGAGGPQHF
TRBV4-1	NA	TRBJ1-5	NA	17	TGCGCCAGCAGCCAAGCTACGGCCGGGTTTCGGAATCAGCCCCAGCATTTT	CASSQATAGFRNQPQHF
TRBV6-4	TRBD1	TRBJ1-1	NA	17	TGTGCCAGCAGTGACCCGGGACAGGTTATAGGGAACACTGAAGCTTTCTTT	CASSDPGQVIGNTEAFF
TRBV27	NA	TRBJ2-7	once	15	TGTGCCAGCAATACCGGGTATGGGGGGCGAAGCGAGCAGTACTTC	CASNTGYGGRSEQYF
TRBV28	TRBD1	TRBJ2-2	few	15	TGTGCCAGCAGGCTGGGGACAGGGGTTGCCGGGGAGCTGTTTTTT	CASRLGTGVAGELFF
TRBV29-1	NA	TRBJ2-7	NA	11	TGCAGCGTTACGACAATCTACGAGCAGTACTTC	CSVTTIYEQYF
TRBV14	NA	TRBJ1-6	few	15	TGTGCCAGCACCTTACGGGACTTCTATAATTCACCCCTCCACTTT	CASTLRDFYNSPLHF
TRBV12-3/TRBV12-4	NA	TRBJ2-5	few	13	TGTGCCAGCAGTTTTCGGGTCCTTCAGACCCAGTACTTC	CASSFRVLQTQYF
TRBV6-1	NA	TRBJ2-6	many	16	TGTGCCAGCAGTGGGTTCGGGGATTCTGGGGCCAACGTCCTGACTTTC	CASSGFGDSGANVLTF
TRBV12-3/TRBV12-4	NA	TRBJ2-7	many	15	TGTGCCAGCCGGGACCCAAGGGACCATGTCTACGAGCAGTACTTC	CASRDPRDHVYEQYF
TRBV5-6	TRBD1	TRBJ1-2	many	16	TGTGCCAGCAGCATAGGGACAGACATCTCTAACTATGGCTACACCTTC	CASSIGTDISNYGYTF
TRBV12-3/TRBV12-4	TRBD1	TRBJ1-5	NA	19	TGTGCCAGCAGTTCGTCCTCCGCGGGACAGGGGGCAAGTAATCAGCCCCAGCATTTT	CASSSSSAGQGASNQPQHF
TRBV12-3/TRBV12-4	NA	TRBJ2-2	NA	14	TGTGCCAGCACCCCGAGTAGGGGCAGCCTGGAGCTGTTTTTT	CASTPSRGSLELFF
TRBV7-9	NA	TRBJ2-5	many	14	TGTGCCAGCAGCTTAGCAGTGGTCCAAGAGACCCAGTACTTC	CASSLAVVQETQYF
TRBV5-1	TRBD1	TRBJ2-7	many	14	TGCGCCAGCAGCCCGGGACAGGGGTTGGACGAGCAGTACTTC	CASSPGQGLDEQYF
TRBV6-1	TRBD1	TRBJ1-2	NA	14	TGTGCCAGCAGCGATGGACAGGGGGGCTCGGACTACACCTTC	CASSDGQGGSDYTF
TRBV7-8	TRBD1	TRBJ2-7	NA	14	TGTGCCAGCAGCTGGGGGACAGCACCCTACGAGCAGTACTTC	CASSWGTAPYEQYF
TRBV15	NA	TRBJ2-2	many	15	TGTGCCACCAGCAGGGGCATTTTGAACACCGGGGAGCTGTTTTTT	CATSRGILNTGELFF
TRBV11-2	NA	TRBJ1-2	NA	16	TGTGCCAGCAGCTTAGAGGTAGGGGACCTAGGCTATGGCTACACCTTC	CASSLEVGDLGYGYTF
TRBV4-1	NA	TRBJ1-2	many	14	TGCGCCAGCAGCCAAAACCCAGGGGACTATGGCTACACCTTC	CASSQNPGDYGYTF
TRBV6-5	NA	TRBJ2-7	many	12	TGTGCCAGCAGTTCCGAAGGGTACGAGCAGTACTTC	CASSSEGYEQYF
TRBV12-3/TRBV12-4	NA	TRBJ1-5	few	14	TGTGCCAGCAGGCCCCGGGGTACTGTACAGCCCCAGCATTTT	CASRPRGTVQPQHF
TRBV6-5	TRBD1	TRBJ1-1	many	17	TGTGCCAGCAGTTACTCGGCAGGGGGCGAGGTGACGGTTGAAGCTTTCTTT	CASSYSAGGEVTVEAFF